Following are 26 T cell receptor beta chains from one sample sequenced in a study of patients and donors after allogeneic stem cell transplantation. TCRdb used MiXCR to reprocess the RT-PCR reads, holding one entry per CDR3 protein. Here the sample spans 90,000 to 130,000 distinct CDR3 sequences, around 36% being singletons. The material sequenced was blood, either unsorted or a sorted T cell fraction (not recorded which). The origin of the receptors is a human donor who was either an allogeneic HSCT recipient or a stem cell or donor lymphocyte infusion donor (not recorded which). It is not recorded whose cells these are; they may come from a transplant donor.

The chain employs TRBV4-3 and TRBJ2-7, with a weak D call TRBD2 (6 bases). CDR1 and CDR2 from the germline V gene are LGHNA and YSLEER. This CDR3 is built from 16 residues. V gave up 0 bases and J gave up 0 bases, with 12 bases separating them. CDR3 bases: TGCGCCAGCAGCCAAGACCCGGAGCGGGCCTCCTACGAGCAGTACTTC. Protein sequence: CASSQDPERASYEQYF.

This clonotype was observed a handful of times. The CDR3 here is CATSRQGTYEQYF. The CDR3, as DNA: TGTGCCACCAGCAGACAGGGGACCTACGAGCAGTACTTC. V usage is TRBV15 and J usage is TRBJ2-7; possible D gene TRBD1, 6 bases. The CDR3 consists of 13 residues. V lost 2 bases and J lost 2, with 7 bases in between. The germline gives CDR1 LNHNV, CDR2 YYDKDF (reference sequence).

The gene calls are TRBV13 and TRBJ2-1; D perhaps matches TRBD1 (6 bases). The CDR3 runs to 13 residues. V was clipped by 1 base and J by 10 bases, with 11 bases between them. The V gene's germline CDR1 is PRHDT and CDR2 FYEKMQ (reference sequence). The CDR3 protein is CASSLDQGQEQFF. DNA for the CDR3: TGTGCCAGCAGCTTAGATCAGGGACAAGAGCAGTTCTTC.

The chain couples TRBV20-1 to TRBJ2-3, with a tentative D call TRBD2 (5 bases). There are 12 residues in the CDR3. Germline lookup yields CDR1 DFQATT and CDR2 SNEGSKA (reference sequence). The CDR3 DNA reads as TGCACCTACGGGAATTGGGCAGATACGCAGTATTTT. Translated: CTYGNWADTQYF.

This clonotype was seen more than once but under ten times. This rearrangement joins TRBV6-5 to TRBJ2-7; D is uncertain. Germline CDR1 and CDR2: MNHEY and SVGAGI. The V and J ends lost 2 bases and 2 bases respectively, with 7 bases between them. This CDR3 is 13 amino acids long. The DNA for the CDR3 is TGTGCCAGCAGTTACGGACGGGCCTACGAGCAGTACTTC. It codes for CASSYGRAYEQYF.

This clonotype occurred a few times. The chain joins TRBV7-2 to TRBJ2-1; D not resolved. CDR1 and CDR2 (germline): SGHTA, FQGNSA. The CDR3 loop spans 14 amino acids. Trimming removed 1 base at V and 2 bases at J, with 6 bases between. The CDR3 sequence is CASSLEVTYNEQFF. The CDR3 bases are TGTGCCAGCAGCTTAGAGGTTACCTACAATGAGCAGTTCTTC. Drawing the rest from reference TRBV7-2 and TRBJ2-1, the complete variable domain is GAGVSQSPSNKVTEKGKDVELRCDPISGHTALYWYRQSLGQGLEFLIYFQGNSAPDKSGLPSDRFSAERTGGSVSTLTIQRTQQEDSAVYLCASSLEVTYNEQFFGPGTRLTVL.

This sequence joins TRBV6-6 and TRBJ2-7, with 8 bases aligning to TRBD2. The ends lost 4 bases at V and 3 bases at J; junction bases unmatched: 8. The CDR3 extends over 15 amino acids. Germline CDR1 and CDR2: MNHNY and SVGAGI (reference sequence). The CDR3 bases are TGTGCCAGCAGTTCGCCGGGACTAGGCCTCTACGAGCAGTACTTC. Translation gives CASSSPGLGLYEQYF.

This clonotype occurred a few times. The rearrangement uses TRBV5-6 and TRBJ1-6; the D gene is possibly TRBD1 (5 bases). The CDR3 is 16 amino acids. Germline assignment: CDR1 SGHDT and CDR2 YYEEEE. Trimming took off 2 bases at V and 10 bases at J, with 19 bases between the two ends. As DNA, the CDR3 is TGTGCCAGCAGCTTATTTTTGGAGGGGCCTTGGTCACCCCTCCACTTT. Its protein product is CASSLFLEGPWSPLHF.

This clonotype was detected a few times. This chain joins TRBV6-2 or TRBV6-3 and TRBJ2-1, with D unresolved. Looked up from germline, CDR1 is MNHEY and CDR2 is SVGEGT. V was pared by 2 bases and J by 4 bases, with 18 bases between. The CDR3 extends over 17 amino acids. The CDR3 DNA reads as TGTGCCAGCAGTTACCCCTCTTCGAACGGTGCTTACAATGAGCAGTTCTTC. Protein: CASSYPSSNGAYNEQFF.

J is TRBJ2-7 and V is TRBV5-1, with 7 positions matching TRBD2. J was trimmed by 4 bases and V by 1 base; bases with no gene match: 5. CDR3 length: 14 residues. Germline lookup yields CDR1 SGHRS and CDR2 YFSETQ. The CDR3 DNA reads as TGCGCCAGCAGCTTGTCGGGCGGGAGTTACGAGCAGTACTTC. This codes for CASSLSGGSYEQYF. The whole variable domain, filled in from reference TRBV5-1 and TRBJ2-7, reads KAGVTQTPRYLIKTRGQQVTLSCSPISGHRSVSWYQQTPGQGLQFLFEYFSETQRNKGNFPGRFSGRQFSNSRSEMNVSTLELGDSALYLCASSLSGGSYEQYFGPGTRLTVT.

This clonotype occurred once. One base away lies a much larger clone, so this may be a sequencing read error. The chain couples TRBV6-5 to TRBJ1-2, with TRBD1 matching over 8 bases. Germline values: CDR1 MNHEY, CDR2 SVGAGI. Trimming removed 10 bases from V and 0 bases from J; junction bases left unmatched: 10. This CDR3 spans 15 amino acids. This CDR3 reads CATFGGDRTNYGYTF. Written as DNA, the CDR3 is TGTGCCACCTTCGGAGGGGACAGGACTAACTATGGCTACACCTTC.

The J gene is TRBJ2-3, the V gene TRBV7-2; 12 bases fit TRBD2. V gave up 3 bases and J gave up 1 base; unmatched junction bases: 8. This CDR3 has 18 amino acids. CDR1 and CDR2 (germline): SGHTA, FQGNSA. In DNA form, the CDR3 reads TGTGCCAGCAGCTTGTTACTAGCGGGAGGTGTGCGCACAGATACGCAGTATTTT. This gives the protein CASSLLLAGGVRTDTQYF.

This clonotype has only one observation. This chain uses TRBV20-1 with TRBJ1-5; TRBD1 agrees at 10 bases. The CDR3 runs 16 residues. Germline CDR1 reads DFQATT; CDR2 reads SNEGSKA (reference sequence). Trimming at V came to 4 bases and at J to 2 bases, leaving 8 bases not matched to a gene. Here the CDR3 reads CSATDRGKRGNQPQHF. CDR3 bases: TGCAGTGCTACGGACAGGGGGAAGAGAGGCAATCAGCCCCAGCATTTT.

This clonotype was counted between two and nine times. This chain links TRBV15 with TRBJ1-1; D is unclear. The CDR3 contains 11 residues. Germline V gives CDR1 LNHNV, CDR2 YYDKDF (reference sequence). V lost 0 bases and J 7 bases, leaving 3 bases between the germline ends. This chain's CDR3 is CATSREGEAFF. CDR3 nucleotide sequence: TGTGCCACCAGCAGAGAAGGTGAAGCTTTCTTT. Drawing the rest from reference TRBV15 and TRBJ1-1, the complete variable domain is DAMVIQNPRYQVTQFGKPVTLSCSQTLNHNVMYWYQQKSSQAPKLLFHYYDKDFNNEADTPDNFQSRRPNTSFCFLDIRSPGLGDTAMYLCATSREGEAFFGQGTRLTVV.

This clonotype turned up a few times. The rearrangement uses TRBV4-3 and TRBJ1-2; D unclear. From germline, CDR1 is LGHNA and CDR2 YSLEER. The CDR3 contains 16 residues. The V and J ends lost 0 bases and 4 bases respectively, with 15 bases between them. CDR3: CASSQDLRGSLYGYTF. As DNA, the CDR3 is TGCGCCAGCAGCCAAGATCTGCGGGGTAGCCTCTATGGCTACACCTTC.

The rearrangement links TRBV4-2 to TRBJ2-1; D perhaps matches TRBD2 (8 bases). The CDR3 loop spans 20 amino acids. Trimming removed 0 bases at V and 4 bases at J, with 25 bases between. CDR1 LGHNA and CDR2 YNFKEQ come from the germline V gene. CDR3 nucleotide sequence: TGTGCCAGCAGCCAAGAAGAGGGGGCGAGGGTAGCGGGACGTTACAATGAGCAGTTCTTC. Amino acids: CASSQEEGARVAGRYNEQFF.

The gene calls are TRBV5-1 and TRBJ2-1, with TRBD2 matching over 9 bases. Germline V gives CDR1 SGHRS, CDR2 YFSETQ. The ends lost 3 bases at V and 5 bases at J; junction bases unmatched: 15. The CDR3 extends over 18 amino acids. The CDR3 reads CASSSAPSPAGGHNEQFF. The CDR3 DNA reads as TGCGCCAGCAGCTCCGCCCCAAGTCCAGCGGGAGGCCACAATGAGCAGTTCTTC.

V is TRBV12-3 or TRBV12-4 and J is TRBJ2-1, with 8 bases aligning to TRBD2. The CDR3 covers 15 residues. V trimming: 5 bases; J trimming: 5 bases; junction bases outside the gene matches: 8. The CDR3 DNA reads TGTGCCAGCAGTCTCGCGGGAGCGGGAGACAATGAGCAGTTCTTC. This sequence encodes CASSLAGAGDNEQFF.

V usage is TRBV20-1 and J usage is TRBJ2-7; 14 nucleotides match TRBD2. V lost 4 bases and J lost 5; bases outside the gene matches: 7. CDR1 and CDR2 (germline): DFQATT, SNEGSKA (reference sequence). This CDR3 region has 15 residues. CDR3 bases: TGCAGTGCTACCCTGGGACTAGCGGGAGTGAACGAGCAGTACTTC. Residues: CSATLGLAGVNEQYF.

This clonotype was counted only a few times. The chain uses TRBV7-9 and TRBJ2-7; D unresolved. The CDR3 is made up of 13 amino acids. V dropped 6 bases and J dropped 4 bases, with 13 bases sitting between them. Looked up from germline, CDR1 is SEHNR and CDR2 is FQNEAQ (reference sequence). CDR3 sequence (DNA): TGTGCCAGCAGAAGATCAGGATCTTACGAGCAGTACTTC. Translation: CASRRSGSYEQYF.

The chain employs TRBV7-2 and TRBJ2-3; maybe TRBD2 (5 bases). This CDR3 region has 16 residues. Germline-derived CDR1 and CDR2 are SGHTA and FQGNSA. V lost 1 base, J lost 2 bases, and 13 bases lay in between. The CDR3 bases are TGTGCCAGCAGCTTAGTCGCGGGTGGAAACACAGATACGCAGTATTTT. Translating gives CASSLVAGGNTDTQYF.

This clonotype was seen more than once but under ten times. J is TRBJ2-1 and V is TRBV29-1, with TRBD2 as a possible D gene (6 bases). Germline values: CDR1 SQVTM, CDR2 ANQGSEA. Trimming shortened V by 6 bases and J by 0 bases, and 6 bases separated the two germline ends. This CDR3 contains 12 residues. The DNA of the CDR3 is TGCAGCGTCGGGAGCTCCTACAATGAGCAGTTCTTC. Translated: CSVGSSYNEQFF.

The chain combines TRBV30 with TRBJ2-7, with D perhaps matching TRBD1 (5 bases). Trimming removed 3 bases at V and 0 bases at J, with 6 bases between. The CDR3 extends over 12 amino acids. CDR1 is GTSNPN, CDR2 SVGIG, per germline (reference sequence). The chain's CDR3 is CAWSRDSYEQYF. CDR3 nucleotides: TGTGCCTGGAGCAGGGACTCCTACGAGCAGTACTTC.

The chain employs TRBV12-3 or TRBV12-4 and TRBJ2-5; D is possibly TRBD2 (5 bases). The CDR3 is 12 amino acids. Trimming shortened V by 6 bases and J by 5 bases, and 10 bases separated the two germline ends. CDR3: CASRLEMETQYF. CDR3 bases: TGTGCCAGCAGACTAGAGATGGAGACCCAGTACTTC.

The chain couples TRBV7-2 to TRBJ1-5; the D is unclear. Trimming left V 0 bases short and J 7 bases short, with 10 bases between. There are 14 residues in the CDR3. Germline V gene sequence: CDR1 SGHTA, CDR2 FQGNSA. The CDR3 reads CASSLAAGGQPQHF. The CDR3 DNA reads as TGTGCCAGCAGCTTAGCCGCAGGTGGACAGCCCCAGCATTTT.

This clonotype has a count of ten or more. This chain links TRBV12-3 or TRBV12-4 with TRBJ1-5, with D perhaps TRBD1 (5 bases). This CDR3 is built from 14 residues. Trimming removed 5 bases at V and 5 bases at J, with 13 bases between. The CDR3 loop reads CASSPSGRDQPQHF. CDR3 DNA sequence: TGTGCCAGCAGTCCCTCAGGGCGAGATCAGCCCCAGCATTTT.